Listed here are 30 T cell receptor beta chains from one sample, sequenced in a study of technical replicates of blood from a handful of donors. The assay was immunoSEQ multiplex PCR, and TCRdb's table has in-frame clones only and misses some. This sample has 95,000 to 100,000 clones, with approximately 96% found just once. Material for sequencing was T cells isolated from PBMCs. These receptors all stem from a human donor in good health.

The CDR3 sequence is CAWRAVGGNTIYF. The CDR3 DNA follows: TGTGCCTGGAGGGCTGTGGGCGGAAACACCATATATTTT. The chain carries TRBV30 and TRBJ1-3, with D unresolved. Germline CDR1 is GTSNPN and CDR2 is SVGIG (reference sequence). V lost 3 bases and J lost 4, with 10 bases in between. This CDR3 has 13 residues.

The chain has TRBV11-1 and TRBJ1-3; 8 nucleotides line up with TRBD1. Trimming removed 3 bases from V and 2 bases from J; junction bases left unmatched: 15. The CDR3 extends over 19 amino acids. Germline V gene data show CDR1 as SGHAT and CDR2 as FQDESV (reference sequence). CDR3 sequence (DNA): TGTGCCAGCAGCTTCGGGTCTAACGACAGGGGAGGCACTGGAAACACCATATATTTT. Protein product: CASSFGSNDRGGTGNTIYF.

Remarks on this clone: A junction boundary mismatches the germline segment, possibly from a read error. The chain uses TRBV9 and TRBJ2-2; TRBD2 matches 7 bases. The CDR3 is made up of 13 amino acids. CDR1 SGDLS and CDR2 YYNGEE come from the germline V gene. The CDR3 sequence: CASSAPLGGGLFF. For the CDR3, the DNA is TGTGCCAGCAGCGCCCCCCTTGGCGGGGGGCTGTTTTTT. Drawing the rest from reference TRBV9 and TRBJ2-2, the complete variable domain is DSGVTQTPKHLITATGQRVTLRCSPRSGDLSVYWYQQSLDQGLQFLIQYYNGEERAKGNILERFSAQQFPDLHSELNLSSLELGDSALYFCASSAPLGGGLFFGEGSRLTVL.

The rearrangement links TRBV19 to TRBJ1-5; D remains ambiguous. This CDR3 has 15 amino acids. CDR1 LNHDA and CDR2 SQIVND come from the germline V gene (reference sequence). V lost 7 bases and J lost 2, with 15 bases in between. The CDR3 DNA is TGTGCCAGTACACATGATGGGCAAGGCAATCAGCCCCAGCATTTT. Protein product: CASTHDGQGNQPQHF.

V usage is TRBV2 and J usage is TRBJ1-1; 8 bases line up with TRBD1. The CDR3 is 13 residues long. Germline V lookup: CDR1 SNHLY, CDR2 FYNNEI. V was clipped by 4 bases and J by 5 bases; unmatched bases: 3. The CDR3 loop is CASSGDRMTEAFF. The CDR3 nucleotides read TGTGCCAGCAGTGGGGACAGGATGACTGAAGCTTTCTTT.

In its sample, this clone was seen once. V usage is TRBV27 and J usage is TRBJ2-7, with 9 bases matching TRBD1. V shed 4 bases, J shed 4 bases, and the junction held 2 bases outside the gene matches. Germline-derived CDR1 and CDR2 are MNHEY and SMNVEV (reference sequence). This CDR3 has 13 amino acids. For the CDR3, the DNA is TGTGCCAGCAGTTCACAGGGGGCGTACGAGCAGTACTTC. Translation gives CASSSQGAYEQYF.

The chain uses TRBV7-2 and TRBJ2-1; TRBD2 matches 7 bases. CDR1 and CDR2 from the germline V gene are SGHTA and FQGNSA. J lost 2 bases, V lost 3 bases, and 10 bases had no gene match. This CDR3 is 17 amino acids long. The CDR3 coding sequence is TGTGCCAGCAGCTTTCTGAGGGCACTAGCGACCTACAATGAGCAGTTCTTC. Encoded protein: CASSFLRALATYNEQFF.

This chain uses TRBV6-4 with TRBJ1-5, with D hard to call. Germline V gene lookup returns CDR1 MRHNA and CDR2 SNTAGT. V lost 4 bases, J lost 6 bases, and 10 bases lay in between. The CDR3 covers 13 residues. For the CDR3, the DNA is TGTGCCAGCAGTGGGGTCTCGGGTCAGCCCCAGCATTTT. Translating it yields CASSGVSGQPQHF.

CDR3 bases: TGCAGTGCTAGCTCAGGGGATGGCTACACCTTC. Amino acids: CSASSGDGYTF. The V call is TRBV20-1, the J call TRBJ1-2; perhaps TRBD1 as D (6 bases). V lost 3 bases and J 6 bases, leaving 8 bases between the germline ends. CDR3 length equals 11 residues. Germline V gives CDR1 DFQATT, CDR2 SNEGSKA (reference sequence).

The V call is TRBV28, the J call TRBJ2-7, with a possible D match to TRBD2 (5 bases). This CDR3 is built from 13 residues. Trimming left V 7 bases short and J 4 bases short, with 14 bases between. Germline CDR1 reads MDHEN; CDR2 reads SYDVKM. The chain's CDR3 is CASTPTGVYEQYF. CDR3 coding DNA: TGTGCCAGCACCCCGACCGGGGTTTACGAGCAGTACTTC.

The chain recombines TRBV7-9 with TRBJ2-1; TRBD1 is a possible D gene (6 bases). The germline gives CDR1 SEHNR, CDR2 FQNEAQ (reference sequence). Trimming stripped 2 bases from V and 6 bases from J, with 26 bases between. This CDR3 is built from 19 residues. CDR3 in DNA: TGTGCCAGCAGCTTATCGTTGTCAGGGGAAGAGCTAGCTTTCAATGAGCAGTTCTTC. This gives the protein CASSLSLSGEELAFNEQFF. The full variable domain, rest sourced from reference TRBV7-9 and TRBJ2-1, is DTGVSQNPRHKITKRGQNVTFRCDPISEHNRLYWYRQTLGQGPEFLTYFQNEAQLEKSRLLSDRFSAERPKGSFSTLEIQRTEQGDSAMYLCASSLSLSGEELAFNEQFFGPGTRLTVL.

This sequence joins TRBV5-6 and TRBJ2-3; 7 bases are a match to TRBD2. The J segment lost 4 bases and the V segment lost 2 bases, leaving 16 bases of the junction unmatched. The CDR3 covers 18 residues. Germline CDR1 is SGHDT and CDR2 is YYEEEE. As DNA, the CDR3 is TGTGCCAGCAGCTTCCCCGTGGGGGGGGGAGCTCCCTCAGATACGCAGTATTTT. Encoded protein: CASSFPVGGGAPSDTQYF.

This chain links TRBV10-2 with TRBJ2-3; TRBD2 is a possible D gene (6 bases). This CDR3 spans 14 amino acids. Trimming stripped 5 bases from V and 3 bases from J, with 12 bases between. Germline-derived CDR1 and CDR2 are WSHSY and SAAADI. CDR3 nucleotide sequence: TGCGCCAGCAGTCTAGTCGGGAGTACAGATACGCAGTATTTT. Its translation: CASSLVGSTDTQYF.

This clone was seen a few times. The DNA of the CDR3 is TGTGCCAGCAGTTACGGCGGGGTAACTGAAGCTTTCTTT. Residues: CASSYGGVTEAFF. The V call is TRBV6-5, the J call TRBJ1-1; unclear D gene. The germline gives CDR1 MNHEY, CDR2 SVGAGI. Trimming removed 2 bases at V and 5 bases at J, with 9 bases between. The CDR3 is 13 residues long.

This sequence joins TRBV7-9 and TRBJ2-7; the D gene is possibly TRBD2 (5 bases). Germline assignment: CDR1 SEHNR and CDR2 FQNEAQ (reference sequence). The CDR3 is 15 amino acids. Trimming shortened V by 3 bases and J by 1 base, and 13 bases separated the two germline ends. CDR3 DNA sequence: TGTGCCAGCAGCTTCGTAGCGACCCGATCCTACGAGCAGTACTTC. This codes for CASSFVATRSYEQYF.

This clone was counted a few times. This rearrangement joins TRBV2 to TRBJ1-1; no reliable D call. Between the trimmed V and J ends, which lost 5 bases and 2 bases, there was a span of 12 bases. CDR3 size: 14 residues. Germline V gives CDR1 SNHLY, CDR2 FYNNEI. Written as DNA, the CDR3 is TGTGCCAGCAGTAAGACGGGGATAAACACTGAAGCTTTCTTT. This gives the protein CASSKTGINTEAFF.

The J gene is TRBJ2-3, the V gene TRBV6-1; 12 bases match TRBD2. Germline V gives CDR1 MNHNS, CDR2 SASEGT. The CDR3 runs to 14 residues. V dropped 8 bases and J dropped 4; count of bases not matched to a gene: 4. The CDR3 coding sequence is TGTGCCAGCTCGGGACTAGCGGGCCCAGATACGCAGTATTTT. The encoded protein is CASSGLAGPDTQYF.

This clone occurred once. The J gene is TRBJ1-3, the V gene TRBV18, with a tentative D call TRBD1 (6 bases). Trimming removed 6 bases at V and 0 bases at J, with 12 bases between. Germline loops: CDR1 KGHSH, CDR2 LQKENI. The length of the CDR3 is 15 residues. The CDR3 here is CASSYGTPSGNTIYF. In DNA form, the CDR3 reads TGTGCCAGCTCCTATGGGACACCCTCTGGAAACACCATATATTTT.

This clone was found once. The CDR3 nucleotides are TGTGCCTGGAGTGTAGTGCGGACAGATGGCTACACCTTC. This codes for CAWSVVRTDGYTF. This chain links TRBV30 with TRBJ1-2, with D perhaps matching TRBD1 (6 bases). The CDR3 spans 13 residues. Germline assignment: CDR1 GTSNPN and CDR2 SVGIG (reference sequence). The V and J ends lost 0 bases and 6 bases respectively, with 11 bases between them.

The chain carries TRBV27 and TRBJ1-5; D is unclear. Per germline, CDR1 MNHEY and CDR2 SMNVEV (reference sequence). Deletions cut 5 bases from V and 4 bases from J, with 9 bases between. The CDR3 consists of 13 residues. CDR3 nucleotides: TGTGCCAGCAGTCCAACGGGAAATCAGCCCCAGCATTTT. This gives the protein CASSPTGNQPQHF.

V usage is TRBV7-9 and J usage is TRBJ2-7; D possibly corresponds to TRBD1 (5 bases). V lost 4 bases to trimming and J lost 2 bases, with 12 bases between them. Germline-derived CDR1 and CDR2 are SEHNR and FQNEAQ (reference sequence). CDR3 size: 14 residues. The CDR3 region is CASSSAQGTYEQYF. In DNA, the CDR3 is TGTGCCAGCAGCTCCGCCCAGGGAACCTACGAGCAGTACTTC.

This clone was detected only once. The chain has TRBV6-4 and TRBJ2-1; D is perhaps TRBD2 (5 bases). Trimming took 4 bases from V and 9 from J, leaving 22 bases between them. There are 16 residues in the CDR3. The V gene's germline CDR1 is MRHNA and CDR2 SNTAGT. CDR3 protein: CASSAVVGSSASEQFF. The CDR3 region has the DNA TGTGCCAGCAGTGCAGTGGTAGGGAGTTCAGCTAGTGAGCAGTTCTTC.

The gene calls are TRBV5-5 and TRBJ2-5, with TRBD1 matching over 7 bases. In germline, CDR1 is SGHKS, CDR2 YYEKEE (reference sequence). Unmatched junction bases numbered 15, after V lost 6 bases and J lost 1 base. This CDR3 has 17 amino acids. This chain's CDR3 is CASTPIRPGGSQETQYF. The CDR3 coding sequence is TGTGCCAGCACCCCTATAAGACCAGGGGGTTCCCAAGAGACCCAGTACTTC.

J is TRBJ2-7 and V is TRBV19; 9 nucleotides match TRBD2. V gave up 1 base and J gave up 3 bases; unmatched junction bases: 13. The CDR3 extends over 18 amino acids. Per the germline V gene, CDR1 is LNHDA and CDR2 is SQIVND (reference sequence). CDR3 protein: CASSIGGGLAGSFYEQYF. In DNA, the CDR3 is TGTGCCAGTAGTATAGGAGGAGGGCTAGCGGGATCTTTCTACGAGCAGTACTTC. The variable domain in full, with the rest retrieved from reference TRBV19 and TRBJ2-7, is DGGITQSPKYLFRKEGQNVTLSCEQNLNHDAMYWYRQDPGQGLRLIYYSQIVNDFQKGDIAEGYSVSREKKESFPLTVTSAQKNPTAFYLCASSIGGGLAGSFYEQYFGPGTRLTVT.

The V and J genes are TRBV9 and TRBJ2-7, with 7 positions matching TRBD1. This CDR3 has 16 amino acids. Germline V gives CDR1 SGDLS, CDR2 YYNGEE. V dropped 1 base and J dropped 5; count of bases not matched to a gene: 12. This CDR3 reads CASSVFTGENINEQYF. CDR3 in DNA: TGTGCCAGCAGCGTATTTACAGGGGAGAACATCAACGAGCAGTACTTC. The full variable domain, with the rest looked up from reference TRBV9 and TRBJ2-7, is DSGVTQTPKHLITATGQRVTLRCSPRSGDLSVYWYQQSLDQGLQFLIQYYNGEERAKGNILERFSAQQFPDLHSELNLSSLELGDSALYFCASSVFTGENINEQYFGPGTRLTVT.

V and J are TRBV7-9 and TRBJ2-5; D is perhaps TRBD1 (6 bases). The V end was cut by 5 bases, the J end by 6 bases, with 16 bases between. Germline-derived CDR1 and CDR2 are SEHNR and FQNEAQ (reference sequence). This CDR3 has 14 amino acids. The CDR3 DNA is TGTGCCAGCAGCCCCGAGACAGGAATACAGACCCAGTACTTC. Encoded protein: CASSPETGIQTQYF.

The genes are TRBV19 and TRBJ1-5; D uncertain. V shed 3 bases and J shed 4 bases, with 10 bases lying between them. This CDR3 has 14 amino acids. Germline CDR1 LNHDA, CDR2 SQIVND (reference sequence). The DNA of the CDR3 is TGTGCCAGTAGTATGGTCCGGTTTAATCAGCCCCAGCATTTT. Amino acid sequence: CASSMVRFNQPQHF.

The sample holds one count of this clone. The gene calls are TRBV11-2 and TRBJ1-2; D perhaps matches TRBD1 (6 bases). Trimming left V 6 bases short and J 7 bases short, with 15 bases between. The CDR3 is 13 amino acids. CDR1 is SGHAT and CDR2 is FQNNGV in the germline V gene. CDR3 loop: CASRPVQGLGYTF. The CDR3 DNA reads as TGTGCCAGCAGACCAGTACAGGGCCTTGGCTACACCTTC.

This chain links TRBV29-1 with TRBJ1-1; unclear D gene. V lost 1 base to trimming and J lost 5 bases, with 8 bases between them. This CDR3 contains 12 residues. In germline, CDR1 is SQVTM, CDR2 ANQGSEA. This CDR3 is CSVEGGLTEAFF. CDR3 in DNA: TGCAGCGTTGAAGGCGGGTTAACTGAAGCTTTCTTT.

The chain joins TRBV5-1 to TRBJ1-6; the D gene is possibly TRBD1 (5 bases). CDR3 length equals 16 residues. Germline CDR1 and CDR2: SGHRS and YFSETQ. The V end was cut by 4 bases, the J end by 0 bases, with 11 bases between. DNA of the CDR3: TGCGCCAGCAGCCCCGGGGGGAGCTCCTATAATTCACCCCTCCACTTT. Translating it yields CASSPGGSSYNSPLHF.